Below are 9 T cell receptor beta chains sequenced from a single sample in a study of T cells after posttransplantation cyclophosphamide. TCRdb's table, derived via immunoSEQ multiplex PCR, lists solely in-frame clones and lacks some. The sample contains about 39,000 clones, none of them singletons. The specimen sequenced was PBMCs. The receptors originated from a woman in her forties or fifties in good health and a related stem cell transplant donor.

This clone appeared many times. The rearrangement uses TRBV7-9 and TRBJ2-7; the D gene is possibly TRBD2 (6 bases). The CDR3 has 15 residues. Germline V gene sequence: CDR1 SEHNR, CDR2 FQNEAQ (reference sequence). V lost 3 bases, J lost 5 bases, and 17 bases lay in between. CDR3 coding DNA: TGTGCCAGCAGCTTGGCTAGCGTCCGCCTGAACGAGCAGTACTTC. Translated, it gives CASSLASVRLNEQYF. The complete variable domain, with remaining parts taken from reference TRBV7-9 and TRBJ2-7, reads DTGVSQNPRHKITKRGQNVTFRCDPISEHNRLYWYRQTLGQGPEFLTYFQNEAQLEKSRLLSDRFSAERPKGSFSTLEIQRTEQGDSAMYLCASSLASVRLNEQYFGPGTRLTVT.

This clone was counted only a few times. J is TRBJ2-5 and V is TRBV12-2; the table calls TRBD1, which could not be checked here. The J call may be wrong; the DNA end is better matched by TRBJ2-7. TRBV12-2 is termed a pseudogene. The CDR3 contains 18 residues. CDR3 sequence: CASRLESDRGLKYYEQYF. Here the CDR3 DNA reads TGTGCAAGTCGCTTAGAGTCCGACAGGGGGCTTAAGTACTACGAGCAGTACTTC.

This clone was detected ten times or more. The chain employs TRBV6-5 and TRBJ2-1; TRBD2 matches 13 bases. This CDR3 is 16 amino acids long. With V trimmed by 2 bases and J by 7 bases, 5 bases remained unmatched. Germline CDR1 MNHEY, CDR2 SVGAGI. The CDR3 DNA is TGTGCCAGCAGTTACGTGGGGACTAGCGGGGCAAATGAGCAGTTCTTC. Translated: CASSYVGTSGANEQFF.

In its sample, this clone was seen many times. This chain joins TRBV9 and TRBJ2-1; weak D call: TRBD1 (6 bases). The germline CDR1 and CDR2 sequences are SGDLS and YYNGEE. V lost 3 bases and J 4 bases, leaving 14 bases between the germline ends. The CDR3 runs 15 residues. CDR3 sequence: CASSGGLGAYNEQFF. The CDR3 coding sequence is TGTGCCAGCAGCGGTGGTTTGGGGGCTTACAATGAGCAGTTCTTC.

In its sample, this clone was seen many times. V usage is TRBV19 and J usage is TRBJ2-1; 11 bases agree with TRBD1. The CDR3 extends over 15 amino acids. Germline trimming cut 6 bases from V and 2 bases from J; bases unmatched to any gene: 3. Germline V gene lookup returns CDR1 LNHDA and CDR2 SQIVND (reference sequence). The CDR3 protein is CASRWGQGAYNEQFF. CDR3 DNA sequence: TGTGCCAGTAGATGGGGACAGGGGGCCTACAATGAGCAGTTCTTC.

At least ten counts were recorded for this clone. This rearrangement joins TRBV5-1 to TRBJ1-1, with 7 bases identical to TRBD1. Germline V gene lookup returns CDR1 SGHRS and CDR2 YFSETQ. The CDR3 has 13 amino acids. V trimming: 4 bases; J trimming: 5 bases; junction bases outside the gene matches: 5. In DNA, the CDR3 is TGCGCCAGCAGCGGCGGGACAGTGACTGAAGCTTTCTTT. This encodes CASSGGTVTEAFF.

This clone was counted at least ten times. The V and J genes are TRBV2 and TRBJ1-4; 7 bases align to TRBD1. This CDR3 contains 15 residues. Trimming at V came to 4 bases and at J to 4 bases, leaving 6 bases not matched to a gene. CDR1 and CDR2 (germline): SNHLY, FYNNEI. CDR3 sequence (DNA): TGTGCCAGCAGTGTCTCGACAGGGATTAATGAAAAACTGTTTTTT. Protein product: CASSVSTGINEKLFF. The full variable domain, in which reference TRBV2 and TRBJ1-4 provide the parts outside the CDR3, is EPEVTQTPSHQVTQMGQEVILRCVPISNHLYFYWYRQILGQKVEFLVSFYNNEISEKSEIFDDQFSVERPDGSNFTLKIRSTKLEDSAMYFCASSVSTGINEKLFFGSGTQLSVL.

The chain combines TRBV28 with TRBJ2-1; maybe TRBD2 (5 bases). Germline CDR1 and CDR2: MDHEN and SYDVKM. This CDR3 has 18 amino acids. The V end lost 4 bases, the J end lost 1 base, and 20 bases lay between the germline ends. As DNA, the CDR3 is TGTGCCAGCAGTTCCCGGCCCGGTGTTCGGGGATCCTACAATGAGCAGTTCTTC. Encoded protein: CASSSRPGVRGSYNEQFF.

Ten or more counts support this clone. The CDR3 is CASTLKGLATNEKLFF. DNA for the CDR3: TGTGCCAGCACCCTAAAGGGGTTAGCAACTAATGAAAAACTGTTTTTT. The rearrangement uses TRBV7-9 and TRBJ1-4; tentatively, D is TRBD1 (5 bases). Germline CDR1 SEHNR, CDR2 FQNEAQ (reference sequence). This CDR3 is 16 amino acids long. V gave up 7 bases and J gave up 0 bases, with 15 bases separating them.